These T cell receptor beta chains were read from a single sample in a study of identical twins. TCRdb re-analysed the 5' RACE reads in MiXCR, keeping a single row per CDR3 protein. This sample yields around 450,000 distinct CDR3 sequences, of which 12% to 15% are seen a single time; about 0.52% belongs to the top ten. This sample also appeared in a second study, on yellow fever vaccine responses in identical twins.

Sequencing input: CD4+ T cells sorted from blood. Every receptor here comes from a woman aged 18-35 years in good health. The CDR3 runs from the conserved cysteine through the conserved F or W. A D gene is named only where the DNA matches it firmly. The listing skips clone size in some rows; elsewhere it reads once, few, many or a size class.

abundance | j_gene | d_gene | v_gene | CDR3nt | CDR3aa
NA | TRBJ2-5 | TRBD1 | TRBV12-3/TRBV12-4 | TGTGCCAGCAGCTGGGACAGGGGAGAGACCCAGTACTTC | CASSWDRGETQYF
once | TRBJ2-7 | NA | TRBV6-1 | TGTGCCAGCAGTATTCTGATGGGACCGCCTCAATACGAGCAGTACTTC | CASSILMGPPQYEQYF
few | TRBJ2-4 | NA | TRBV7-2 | TGTGCCAGCAGCTTATCGACTGGAGCCAAAAACATTCAGTACTTC | CASSLSTGAKNIQYF
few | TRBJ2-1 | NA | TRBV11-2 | TGTGCCAGCAGCTTAGAGGCGTTCTACAATGAGCAGTTCTTC | CASSLEAFYNEQFF
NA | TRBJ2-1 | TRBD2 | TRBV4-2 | TGTGCCAGCAGCCAAGATCACGGGGGACTAGCCGGTGAGCAGTTCTTC | CASSQDHGGLAGEQFF
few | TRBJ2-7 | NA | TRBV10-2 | TGCGCCGCCAGCAGGGGCCGGGGCAGCGGCGAGCAGTACTTC | CAASRGRGSGEQYF
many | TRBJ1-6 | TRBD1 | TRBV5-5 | TGTGCCAGCAGCTCGACAGGGGGCTATAATTCACCCCTCCACTTT | CASSSTGGYNSPLHF
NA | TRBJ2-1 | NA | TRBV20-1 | TGCAGTGCTAGATTGGCAGCCAGGGAGCAGTTCTTC | CSARLAAREQFF
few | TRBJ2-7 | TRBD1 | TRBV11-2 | TGTGCCAGCAGCTTAATCGGGACAGGGAGGAACTACGAGCAGTACTTC | CASSLIGTGRNYEQYF
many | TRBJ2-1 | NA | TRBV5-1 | TGCGCCAGCAGCTTGGCACTAAGCTCCTACAATGAGCAGTTCTTC | CASSLALSSYNEQFF
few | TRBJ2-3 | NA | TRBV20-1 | TGCAGTGTAGGGACCGCCACGTGGGGAGATACGCAGTATTTT | CSVGTATWGDTQYF
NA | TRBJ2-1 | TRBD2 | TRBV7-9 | TGTGCCAGCCGTAGCGGGATTGAGCAGTTCTTC | CASRSGIEQFF
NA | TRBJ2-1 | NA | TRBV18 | TGTGCCAGCTCACCCGGGGTTAGCTCCTACAATGAGCAGTTCTTC | CASSPGVSSYNEQFF
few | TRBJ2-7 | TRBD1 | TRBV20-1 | TGCAGTGCTAGAGATGTTAGACAGGGATCTTTCGAGCAGTACTTC | CSARDVRQGSFEQYF
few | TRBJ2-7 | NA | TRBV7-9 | TGTGCCAGCAGCTATGATGGGGGCGAGCAGTACTTC | CASSYDGGEQYF
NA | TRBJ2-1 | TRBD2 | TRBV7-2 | TGTGCCAGCAGCTTAGAGGGGACTATAGACAATGAGCAGTTCTTC | CASSLEGTIDNEQFF
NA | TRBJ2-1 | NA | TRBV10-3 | TGTGCCATCAGGGAAGGCCCCGGGGGAACCCATGAGCAGTTCTTC | CAIREGPGGTHEQFF
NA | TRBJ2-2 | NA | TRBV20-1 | TGCAGTGCTAGATCTGGTCAGGGGGGGCTGTTTTTT | CSARSGQGGLFF
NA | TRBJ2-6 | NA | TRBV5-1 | TGCGCCAGCAGCGGGGACCCCCGCGGGGGGGCCAACGTCCTGACTTTC | CASSGDPRGGANVLTF
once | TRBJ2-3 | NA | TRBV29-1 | TGCAGCGGAGAGTTTGGAACGCAGTATTTT | CSGEFGTQYF
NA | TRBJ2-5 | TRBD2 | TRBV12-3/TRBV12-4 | TGTGCCAGCATCCCCGGACTAGCGGGAGGAGATGAGACCCAGTACTTC | CASIPGLAGGDETQYF
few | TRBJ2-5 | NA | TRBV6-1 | TGTGCCAGCAGCCCCGTCGTACAAGGAGAGACCCAGTACTTC | CASSPVVQGETQYF
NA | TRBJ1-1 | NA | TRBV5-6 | TGTGCCAGCAGCTTGTTCAGTACAGGGAAGGACACTGAAGCTTTCTTT | CASSLFSTGKDTEAFF
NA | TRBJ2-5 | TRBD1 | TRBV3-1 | TGTGCCACCCGACAGGGAAAAGAGACCCAGTACTTC | CATRQGKETQYF
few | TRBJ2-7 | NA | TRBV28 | TGTGCCAGCAGTAAAAACTACGAGCAGTACTTC | CASSKNYEQYF
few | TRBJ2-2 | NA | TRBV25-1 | TGTGCCAGCAGCGGCAGGATGAACACCGGGGAGCTGTTTTTT | CASSGRMNTGELFF
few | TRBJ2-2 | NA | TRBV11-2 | TGTGCCAGCAGCTGGCAGGGCTCACCAGGGGGGACGAACACCGGGGAGCTGTTTTTT | CASSWQGSPGGTNTGELFF
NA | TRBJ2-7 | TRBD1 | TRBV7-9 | TGTGCCAGCAGTCTGGGACAGGGGGCCTCATCCTACGAGCAGTACTTC | CASSLGQGASSYEQYF
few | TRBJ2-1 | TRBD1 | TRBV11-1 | TGTGCCAGCAGCTCCGCTTGGGACAGAGACAAGCTACCCTACAATGAGCAGTTCTTC | CASSSAWDRDKLPYNEQFF
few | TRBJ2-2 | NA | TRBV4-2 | TGTGCCAGCAGCCAAGATCCGGCAGGGATGTTGGGAAACACCGGGGAGCTGTTTTTT | CASSQDPAGMLGNTGELFF
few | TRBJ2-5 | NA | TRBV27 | TGTGCCAGCAGCCATGACGGCGGCGAGGAGACCCAGTACTTC | CASSHDGGEETQYF
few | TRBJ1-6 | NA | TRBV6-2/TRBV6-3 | TGTGCCAGCTCGGCAGGCCCCCAAGGCCGGTCACCCCTCCACTTT | CASSAGPQGRSPLHF
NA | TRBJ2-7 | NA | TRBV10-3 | TGTGCCATCGTTTCGGGACCCCCCTACGAGCAGTACTTC | CAIVSGPPYEQYF
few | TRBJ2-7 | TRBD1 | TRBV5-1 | TGCGCCAGCAGCGTGAAGGGACAGAAAAACTCCTACGAGCAGTACTTC | CASSVKGQKNSYEQYF
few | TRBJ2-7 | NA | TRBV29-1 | TGCAGCGTTGTCCGGCCTACCTACGAGCAGTACTTC | CSVVRPTYEQYF
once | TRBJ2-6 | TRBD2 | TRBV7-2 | TGTGCCAGCAGCTTAGTTGGGACTACTGGGGCCAACATCCTGACTTTC | CASSLVGTTGANILTF
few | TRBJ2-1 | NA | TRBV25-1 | TGTGCCAGCGGGAATGAGGGGTCCAGTGAGCAGTTCTTC | CASGNEGSSEQFF
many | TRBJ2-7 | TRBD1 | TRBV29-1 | TGCAGCGTTCCGGGACAGGGGTTTCGCGAGCAGTACTTC | CSVPGQGFREQYF
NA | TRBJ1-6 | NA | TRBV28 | TGTGCCAGCAGTTTTGGGGGATATAATTCACCCCTCCACTTT | CASSFGGYNSPLHF
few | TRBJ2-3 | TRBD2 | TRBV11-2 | TGTGCCAGCAGCTTAGGAGATAGCGGGAGGGCGGACACGCAGTATTTT | CASSLGDSGRADTQYF
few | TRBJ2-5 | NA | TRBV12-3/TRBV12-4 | TGTGCCAGCAGCCCTCTGGCGGGGTCACGAAGGGAGACCCAGTACTTC | CASSPLAGSRRETQYF
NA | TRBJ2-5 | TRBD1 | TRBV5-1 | TGCGCCAGCAGCATTCCGACAGGGGATTCGACCCAGTACTTC | CASSIPTGDSTQYF
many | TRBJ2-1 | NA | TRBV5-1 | TGCGCCAGCAGCTTGGGTAGCGGACCGTACAATGAGCAGTTCTTC | CASSLGSGPYNEQFF
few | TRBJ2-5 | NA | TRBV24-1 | TGTGCCACCAGTGATTTCTCAGGGCGAGAGACCCAGTACTTC | CATSDFSGRETQYF
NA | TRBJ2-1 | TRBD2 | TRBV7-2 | TGTGCCAGCAGCTTAGATAGGAGCGGGGGGGCGGCAGAGCAGTTCTTC | CASSLDRSGGAAEQFF
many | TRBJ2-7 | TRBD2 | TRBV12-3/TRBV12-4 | TGTGCCAGCAGGGGGACTAGCGGCTACGAGCAGTACTTC | CASRGTSGYEQYF
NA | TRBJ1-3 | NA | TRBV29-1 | TGCAGCGTTGAAGATCGAAACACCATATATTTT | CSVEDRNTIYF
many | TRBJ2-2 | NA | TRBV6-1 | TGTGCCAGCAATCTTCAGCCCCGGGGGAACACCGGGGAGCTGTTTTTT | CASNLQPRGNTGELFF
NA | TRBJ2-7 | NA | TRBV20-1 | TGCAGTGCTAGTCCCCTAGGGGGGGACCGATCCTACGAGCAGTACTTC | CSASPLGGDRSYEQYF
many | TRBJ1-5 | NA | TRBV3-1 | TGTGCCAGCAGCCAAGCAGGGGATCAGCCCCAGCATTTT | CASSQAGDQPQHF
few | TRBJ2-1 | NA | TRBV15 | TGTGCCACCAGCAGACCCGGGACGGTGCGGCAGTTCTTC | CATSRPGTVRQFF
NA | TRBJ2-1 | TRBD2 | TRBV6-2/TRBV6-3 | TGTGCCAGCAGTCCACGCGGCGGAGCGGGGCCCATGGCCTACAATGAGCAGTTCTTC | CASSPRGGAGPMAYNEQFF
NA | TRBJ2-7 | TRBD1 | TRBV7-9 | TGTGCCAGCAGTCTCTCCGGGACAGGGCACCAAGAGCAGTACTTC | CASSLSGTGHQEQYF
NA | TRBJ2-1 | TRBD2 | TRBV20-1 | TGCAGTGCTTCGACTAGCGGAAACAATGAGCAGTTCTTC | CSASTSGNNEQFF
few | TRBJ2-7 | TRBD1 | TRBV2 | TGTGCCACCCAGGGACAGAACTACGAGCAGTACTTC | CATQGQNYEQYF
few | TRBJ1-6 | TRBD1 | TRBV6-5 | TGTGCCAGCAGTTCCGCGGGACAGACCTATAATTCACCCCTCCACTTT | CASSSAGQTYNSPLHF
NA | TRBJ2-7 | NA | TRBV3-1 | TGTGCCAGCAGCCAAGCGGTCGGCAGGGGCAACGAGCAGTACTTC | CASSQAVGRGNEQYF